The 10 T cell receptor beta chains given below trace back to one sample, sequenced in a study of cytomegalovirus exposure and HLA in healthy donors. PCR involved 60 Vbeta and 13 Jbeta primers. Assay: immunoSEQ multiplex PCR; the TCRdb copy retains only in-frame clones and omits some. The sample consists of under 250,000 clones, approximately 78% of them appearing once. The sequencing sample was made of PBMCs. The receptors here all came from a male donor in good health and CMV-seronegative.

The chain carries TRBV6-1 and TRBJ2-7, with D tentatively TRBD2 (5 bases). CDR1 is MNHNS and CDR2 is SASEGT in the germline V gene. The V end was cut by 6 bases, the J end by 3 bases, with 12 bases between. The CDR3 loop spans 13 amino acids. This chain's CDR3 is CASRITAGYEQYF. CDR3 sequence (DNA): TGTGCCAGCAGAATAACGGCGGGCTACGAGCAGTACTTC.

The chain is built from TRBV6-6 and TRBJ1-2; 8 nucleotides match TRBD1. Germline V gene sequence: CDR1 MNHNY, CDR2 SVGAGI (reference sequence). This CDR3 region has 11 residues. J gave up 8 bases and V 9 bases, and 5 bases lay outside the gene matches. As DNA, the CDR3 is TGTGCCAGTGGACAGGGAGGCGGCTACACCTTC. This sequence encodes CASGQGGGYTF.

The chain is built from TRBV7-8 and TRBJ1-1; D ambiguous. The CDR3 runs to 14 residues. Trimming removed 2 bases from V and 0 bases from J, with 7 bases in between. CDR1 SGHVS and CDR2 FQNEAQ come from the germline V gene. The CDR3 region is CASSLQTVNTEAFF. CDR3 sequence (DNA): TGTGCCAGCAGCTTACAGACTGTGAACACTGAAGCTTTCTTT. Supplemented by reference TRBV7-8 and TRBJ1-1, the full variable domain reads GAGVSQSPRYKVAKRGQDVALRCDPISGHVSLFWYQQALGQGPEFLTYFQNEAQLDKSGLPSDRFFAERPEGSVSTLKIQRTQQEDSAVYLCASSLQTVNTEAFFGQGTRLTVV.

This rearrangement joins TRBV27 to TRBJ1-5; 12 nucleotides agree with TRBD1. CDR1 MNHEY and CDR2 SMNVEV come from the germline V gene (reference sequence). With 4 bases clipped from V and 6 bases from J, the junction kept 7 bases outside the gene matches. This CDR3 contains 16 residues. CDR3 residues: CASSSPGQGAGQPQHF. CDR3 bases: TGTGCCAGCAGTTCCCCGGGACAGGGGGCAGGTCAGCCCCAGCATTTT.

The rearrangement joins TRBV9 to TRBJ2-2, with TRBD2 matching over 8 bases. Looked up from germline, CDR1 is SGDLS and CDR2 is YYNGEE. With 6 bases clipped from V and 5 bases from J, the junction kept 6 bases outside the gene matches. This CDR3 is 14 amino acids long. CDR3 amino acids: CASTGLGGTGELFF. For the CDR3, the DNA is TGTGCCAGCACGGGACTAGGGGGGACCGGGGAGCTGTTTTTT.

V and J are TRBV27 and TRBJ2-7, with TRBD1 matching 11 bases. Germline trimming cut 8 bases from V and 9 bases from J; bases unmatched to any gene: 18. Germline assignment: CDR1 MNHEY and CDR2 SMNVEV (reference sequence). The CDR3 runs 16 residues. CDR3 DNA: TGTGCCAGCTGTAACTTGGGACAGGGGGGCCCTTTAGGGCAGTACTTC. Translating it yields CASCNLGQGGPLGQYF.

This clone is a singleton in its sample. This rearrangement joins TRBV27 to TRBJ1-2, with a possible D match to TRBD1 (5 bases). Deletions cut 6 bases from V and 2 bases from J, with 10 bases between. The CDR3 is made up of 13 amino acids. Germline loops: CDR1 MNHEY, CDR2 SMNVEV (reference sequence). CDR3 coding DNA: TGTGCCAGCAGGTGGGGCGAGAACTATGGCTACACCTTC. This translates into CASRWGENYGYTF.

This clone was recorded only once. Here the CDR3 DNA reads TGTGCCAGCTCACCACCGGCGGGCGGGGAGCTGTTTTTT. Protein: CASSPPAGGELFF. The chain couples TRBV18 to TRBJ2-2, with D possibly being TRBD2 (5 bases). Deletions cut 0 bases from V and 7 bases from J, with 6 bases between. CDR1 and CDR2 from the germline V gene are KGHSH and LQKENI. This CDR3 spans 13 amino acids.

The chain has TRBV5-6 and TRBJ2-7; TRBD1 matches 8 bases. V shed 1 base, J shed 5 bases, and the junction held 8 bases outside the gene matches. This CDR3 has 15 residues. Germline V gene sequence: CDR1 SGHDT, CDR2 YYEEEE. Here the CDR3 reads CASSLLGQGDNEQYF. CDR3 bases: TGTGCCAGCAGCTTGTTAGGACAGGGTGACAACGAGCAGTACTTC. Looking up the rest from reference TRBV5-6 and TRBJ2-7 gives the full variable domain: DAGVTQSPTHLIKTRGQQVTLRCSPKSGHDTVSWYQQALGQGPQFIFQYYEEEERQRGNFPDRFSGHQFPNYSSELNVNALLLGDSALYLCASSLLGQGDNEQYFGPGTRLTVT.

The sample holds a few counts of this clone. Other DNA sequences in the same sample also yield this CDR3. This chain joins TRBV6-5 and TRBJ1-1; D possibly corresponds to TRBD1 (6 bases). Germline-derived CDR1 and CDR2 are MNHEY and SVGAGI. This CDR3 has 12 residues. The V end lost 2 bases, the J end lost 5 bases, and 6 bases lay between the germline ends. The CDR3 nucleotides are TGTGCCAGCAGTTACACAGGGACTGAAGCTTTCTTT. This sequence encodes CASSYTGTEAFF.